The rows below give T cell receptor beta chains drawn from one sample of a study of somatic mutations in cytotoxic T cells in rheumatoid arthritis. The data were produced by immunoSEQ multiplex PCR, yet TCRdb's version contains in-frame clones alone and is incomplete. Altogether 9,500 to 15,000 clones are present, 75% to 90% being singletons, with the ten largest covering approximately 14%. Material: CD8+ T cells sorted from blood. Source of these receptors: a woman aged 60 to 75 in good health. CDR3s include the opening cysteine and the closing phenylalanine or tryptophan. The D gene is left open where the match is weak. Clone size is stated in some rows and not others, as once, few, many or a class when expanded.

D gene: NA
J gene: TRBJ2-7
CDR3 length: 14
V gene: TRBV10-3
clone size: NA
CDR3 DNA: TGTGCCATCAGTGATAGTGGGGGCGCATACGAGCAGTACTTC
CDR3 protein: CAISDSGGAYEQYF

D gene: NA
J gene: TRBJ1-5
CDR3 length: 15
V gene: TRBV6-5
clone size: NA
CDR3 DNA: TGTGCCAGCAGTTACTATGCGGGGTCCAATCAGCCCCAGCATTTT
CDR3 protein: CASSYYAGSNQPQHF

D gene: TRBD2
J gene: TRBJ2-5
CDR3 length: 15
V gene: TRBV6-5
clone size: NA
CDR3 DNA: TGTGCCAGCAGTTACTCGATCCTAGCGGTAGAGACCCAGTACTTC
CDR3 protein: CASSYSILAVETQYF

D gene: TRBD1
J gene: TRBJ1-1
CDR3 length: 15
V gene: TRBV5-6
clone size: NA
CDR3 DNA: TGTGCCAGCAGCGGGGGACAGGGGAGGATCACTGAAGCTTTCTTT
CDR3 protein: CASSGGQGRITEAFF

D gene: TRBD2
J gene: TRBJ2-1
CDR3 length: 14
V gene: TRBV30
clone size: few
CDR3 DNA: TGTGCCTGTTATCTGGGGGAGGGATTCGATGAGCAGTTCTTC
CDR3 protein: CACYLGEGFDEQFF

D gene: TRBD1
J gene: TRBJ1-5
CDR3 length: 12
V gene: TRBV2
clone size: NA
CDR3 DNA: TGTGCCATCCGGGACAGGGACCAGCCCCAGCATTTT
CDR3 protein: CAIRDRDQPQHF

D gene: TRBD1
J gene: TRBJ1-2
CDR3 length: 16
V gene: TRBV18
clone size: NA
CDR3 DNA: TGTGCCAGCTCACCGGCGCCGGGACAGGGTACCTATGGCTACACCTTC
CDR3 protein: CASSPAPGQGTYGYTF

D gene: TRBD2
J gene: TRBJ2-2
CDR3 length: 18
V gene: TRBV4-2
clone size: NA
CDR3 DNA: TGTGCCAGCAGCCGGACTAGCGGGGGGGTCGCGAACACCGGGGAGCTGTTTTTT
CDR3 protein: CASSRTSGGVANTGELFF

D gene: NA
J gene: TRBJ2-1
CDR3 length: 14
V gene: TRBV6-6
clone size: once
CDR3 DNA: TGTGCCAGCAGTTACAATGGAGCCTACAATGAGCAGTTCTTC
CDR3 protein: CASSYNGAYNEQFF

D gene: TRBD2
J gene: TRBJ2-5
CDR3 length: 15
V gene: TRBV10-3
clone size: NA
CDR3 DNA: TGTGCCACCACCGAGAGCGGGGGGGGCGAGGGGACCCAGTACTTC
CDR3 protein: CATTESGGGEGTQYF

D gene: NA
J gene: TRBJ2-5
CDR3 length: 12
V gene: TRBV5-5
clone size: NA
CDR3 DNA: TGTGCCAGCAGCTTGGTCATGGAGACCCAGTACTTC
CDR3 protein: CASSLVMETQYF

D gene: NA
J gene: TRBJ1-2
CDR3 length: 17
V gene: TRBV6-1
clone size: NA
CDR3 DNA: TGTGCCAGCAGTGAGGCTACCACACCGGGGGTCTACTATGGCTACACCTTC
CDR3 protein: CASSEATTPGVYYGYTF

D gene: TRBD1
J gene: TRBJ2-7
CDR3 length: 13
V gene: TRBV11-2
clone size: NA
CDR3 DNA: TGTGCCAGCCGAGTGGGACAGGGGTACGAGCAGTACTTC
CDR3 protein: CASRVGQGYEQYF

D gene: NA
J gene: TRBJ2-3
CDR3 length: 15
V gene: TRBV7-9
clone size: NA
CDR3 DNA: TGTGCCAGCAGCTTCTCTAGCCCTAGCACAGATACGCAGTATTTT
CDR3 protein: CASSFSSPSTDTQYF

D gene: NA
J gene: TRBJ1-2
CDR3 length: 15
V gene: TRBV19
clone size: NA
CDR3 DNA: TGTGCCAGTAGTATTGAGGGAACCGGCAGTAGGGGCTACACCTTC
CDR3 protein: CASSIEGTGSRGYTF

D gene: TRBD2
J gene: TRBJ2-1
CDR3 length: 15
V gene: TRBV9
clone size: NA
CDR3 DNA: TGTGCCAGCAGCGTAGCCGGGACTACCTACAATGAGCAGTTCTTC
CDR3 protein: CASSVAGTTYNEQFF

D gene: TRBD2
J gene: TRBJ2-3
CDR3 length: 15
V gene: TRBV6-1
clone size: NA
CDR3 DNA: TGTGCCAGCCGACTAGCGGGTCTTAGCACAGATACGCAGTATTTT
CDR3 protein: CASRLAGLSTDTQYF

D gene: NA
J gene: TRBJ2-2
CDR3 length: 13
V gene: TRBV27
clone size: NA
CDR3 DNA: TGTGCCAGCAGTTTATCGAGTCCCGGGGAGCTGTTTTTT
CDR3 protein: CASSLSSPGELFF

D gene: NA
J gene: TRBJ2-5
CDR3 length: 14
V gene: TRBV5-8
clone size: NA
CDR3 DNA: TGTGCCAGCAGCTTGGAGTCGGCGGGAGAGACCCAGTACTTC
CDR3 protein: CASSLESAGETQYF

D gene: TRBD1
J gene: TRBJ1-2
CDR3 length: 14
V gene: TRBV27
clone size: NA
CDR3 DNA: TGTGCCAGCGGCACGACAGGGTTGTCCGAAGGCTACACCTTC
CDR3 protein: CASGTTGLSEGYTF

D gene: TRBD1
J gene: TRBJ1-1
CDR3 length: 13
V gene: TRBV6-6
clone size: few
CDR3 DNA: TGTGCCATCAGCCGACCCCACAGGGGCGAAGCTTTCTTT
CDR3 protein: CAISRPHRGEAFF

D gene: TRBD1
J gene: TRBJ2-2
CDR3 length: 15
V gene: TRBV9
clone size: NA
CDR3 DNA: TGTGCCAGCAGCACAAGACAGGGGGATGGCGGGGAGCTGTTTTTT
CDR3 protein: CASSTRQGDGGELFF

D gene: NA
J gene: TRBJ2-5
CDR3 length: 16
V gene: TRBV7-7
clone size: NA
CDR3 DNA: TGTGCTAGCAGCTTAGGCCCTCAGGGGATACAAGAGACCCAGTACTTC
CDR3 protein: CASSLGPQGIQETQYF

D gene: NA
J gene: TRBJ1-1
CDR3 length: 15
V gene: TRBV14
clone size: NA
CDR3 DNA: TGTGCCAGCAGCCAAGATGGGCGTCTTTTCCCTGAAGCTTTCTTT
CDR3 protein: CASSQDGRLFPEAFF

D gene: NA
J gene: TRBJ1-1
CDR3 length: 14
V gene: TRBV28
clone size: once
CDR3 DNA: TGTGCCAGCAGTTTACAGGCGGGGTACACTGAAGCTTTCTTT
CDR3 protein: CASSLQAGYTEAFF

D gene: NA
J gene: TRBJ2-7
CDR3 length: 14
V gene: TRBV6-1
clone size: few
CDR3 DNA: TGTGCCAGCAGTGAAGGTCAGGGGGGTTTCGAGCAGTACTTC
CDR3 protein: CASSEGQGGFEQYF

D gene: TRBD1
J gene: TRBJ1-2
CDR3 length: 14
V gene: TRBV5-6
clone size: NA
CDR3 DNA: TGTGCCAGCAGACGTCGGGACAGCCTCCTCGGCTACACCTTC
CDR3 protein: CASRRRDSLLGYTF

D gene: NA
J gene: TRBJ2-2
CDR3 length: 12
V gene: TRBV9
clone size: NA
CDR3 DNA: TGTGCCAGCAGCCGACTCGCCGGGGAGCTGTTTTTT
CDR3 protein: CASSRLAGELFF

D gene: TRBD1
J gene: TRBJ1-2
CDR3 length: 13
V gene: TRBV29-1
clone size: NA
CDR3 DNA: TGCAGCGTTGACTCGGGACAGGGATATGGCTACACCTTC
CDR3 protein: CSVDSGQGYGYTF

D gene: NA
J gene: TRBJ1-5
CDR3 length: 15
V gene: TRBV19
clone size: NA
CDR3 DNA: TGTGCCAGTAGACCCCTGGCAGGTAGCAATCAGCCCCAGCATTTT
CDR3 protein: CASRPLAGSNQPQHF

D gene: TRBD2
J gene: TRBJ2-1
CDR3 length: 16
V gene: TRBV14
clone size: NA
CDR3 DNA: TGTGCCAGCAGCGGCAAGCCTGGGGGGGATTACAATGAGCAGTTCTTC
CDR3 protein: CASSGKPGGDYNEQFF

D gene: NA
J gene: TRBJ1-2
CDR3 length: 13
V gene: TRBV11-2
clone size: NA
CDR3 DNA: TGTGCCAGCAGCCCCGACAGCCTCCTGGGCTACACCTTC
CDR3 protein: CASSPDSLLGYTF

D gene: TRBD1
J gene: TRBJ2-1
CDR3 length: 14
V gene: TRBV29-1
clone size: NA
CDR3 DNA: TGCAGCGTAGGGGACAGGGTAGGTCACAATGAGCAGTTCTTC
CDR3 protein: CSVGDRVGHNEQFF

D gene: TRBD1
J gene: TRBJ2-2
CDR3 length: 17
V gene: TRBV4-1
clone size: NA
CDR3 DNA: TGCGCCAGCAGCCAACAATACCGGGACAGTAAACCCGGGGAGCTGTTTTTT
CDR3 protein: CASSQQYRDSKPGELFF

D gene: NA
J gene: TRBJ2-1
CDR3 length: 16
V gene: TRBV15
clone size: NA
CDR3 DNA: TGTGCCACCAGCAGAGATGGGGTGGGGGGTTACAATGAGCAGTTCTTC
CDR3 protein: CATSRDGVGGYNEQFF

D gene: NA
J gene: TRBJ1-2
CDR3 length: 14
V gene: TRBV19
clone size: NA
CDR3 DNA: TGTGCCAGTCAAGGCGACGGGACTAACTATGGCTACACCTTC
CDR3 protein: CASQGDGTNYGYTF

D gene: TRBD2
J gene: TRBJ2-3
CDR3 length: 14
V gene: TRBV6-4
clone size: once
CDR3 DNA: TGTGCCAGCAGTCCGGCGGGGGTCACAGATACGCAGTATTTT
CDR3 protein: CASSPAGVTDTQYF

D gene: TRBD2
J gene: TRBJ2-7
CDR3 length: 17
V gene: TRBV13
clone size: NA
CDR3 DNA: TGTGCCAGCAGCAAAGGGGTGGGACTAACCCTCTCCTACGAGCAGTACTTC
CDR3 protein: CASSKGVGLTLSYEQYF

D gene: NA
J gene: TRBJ2-5
CDR3 length: 13
V gene: TRBV28
clone size: NA
CDR3 DNA: TGTGCCAGCAGTACAGGGATGTCCGAGACCCAGTACTTC
CDR3 protein: CASSTGMSETQYF

D gene: NA
J gene: TRBJ2-1
CDR3 length: 13
V gene: TRBV5-1
clone size: once
CDR3 DNA: TGCGCCAGCAGCTGGCGGACACGGGATGAGCAGTTCTTC
CDR3 protein: CASSWRTRDEQFF

D gene: TRBD2
J gene: TRBJ2-3
CDR3 length: 18
V gene: TRBV11-2
clone size: NA
CDR3 DNA: TGTGCCAGCAGCTTACGACTAGCGGGGGGGCCAGGCACAGATACGCAGTATTTT
CDR3 protein: CASSLRLAGGPGTDTQYF

D gene: TRBD1
J gene: TRBJ1-6
CDR3 length: 17
V gene: TRBV10-3
clone size: few
CDR3 DNA: TGTGCCATCAGTGAGCCGGGGCTACAGGGGGGTGGATCACCCCTCCACTTT
CDR3 protein: CAISEPGLQGGGSPLHF

D gene: TRBD1
J gene: TRBJ2-3
CDR3 length: 16
V gene: TRBV5-8
clone size: NA
CDR3 DNA: TGTGCCAGCAGCTTGTCGACAGGGGGGGTAGCAGATACGCAGTATTTT
CDR3 protein: CASSLSTGGVADTQYF

D gene: TRBD1
J gene: TRBJ1-2
CDR3 length: 17
V gene: TRBV19
clone size: NA
CDR3 DNA: TGTGCCAGTAGTTCCCTCACCGCCGGGACAGGACCCTATGGCTACACCTTC
CDR3 protein: CASSSLTAGTGPYGYTF

D gene: NA
J gene: TRBJ2-1
CDR3 length: 15
V gene: TRBV29-1
clone size: NA
CDR3 DNA: TGCAGCGCCAAACTCGGGCTAGAGGGTCCCAATGAGCAGTTCTTC
CDR3 protein: CSAKLGLEGPNEQFF

D gene: TRBD2
J gene: TRBJ2-3
CDR3 length: 18
V gene: TRBV2
clone size: NA
CDR3 DNA: TGTGCCAGCAGTGAATCGGTGGCGGCTAGCGGGGTCACAGATACGCAGTATTTT
CDR3 protein: CASSESVAASGVTDTQYF

D gene: NA
J gene: TRBJ2-5
CDR3 length: 13
V gene: TRBV5-1
clone size: NA
CDR3 DNA: TGCGCCAGCAGCGTGGGCGACCAAGAGACCCAGTACTTC
CDR3 protein: CASSVGDQETQYF

D gene: TRBD1
J gene: TRBJ2-5
CDR3 length: 14
V gene: TRBV7-2
clone size: NA
CDR3 DNA: TGTGCCAGCAGCTCCGGACAGGTTCAAGAGACCCAGTACTTC
CDR3 protein: CASSSGQVQETQYF

D gene: TRBD1
J gene: TRBJ1-1
CDR3 length: 14
V gene: TRBV28
clone size: NA
CDR3 DNA: TGTGCCAGCAGTTTTTATCAGGGGGCTTCTGAAGCTTTCTTT
CDR3 protein: CASSFYQGASEAFF

D gene: TRBD1
J gene: TRBJ2-5
CDR3 length: 15
V gene: TRBV7-9
clone size: NA
CDR3 DNA: TGTGCCAGCAGCGACCTCGGACAGGGAGCCGAGACCCAGTACTTC
CDR3 protein: CASSDLGQGAETQYF

D gene: TRBD1
J gene: TRBJ1-2
CDR3 length: 15
V gene: TRBV19
clone size: NA
CDR3 DNA: TGTGCCAGTATCGGGACAGTCCATTCCAACTATGGCTACACCTTC
CDR3 protein: CASIGTVHSNYGYTF

D gene: NA
J gene: TRBJ2-1
CDR3 length: 12
V gene: TRBV7-6
clone size: NA
CDR3 DNA: TGTGCCAGCAGCTCATCCGGGTATGAGCAGTTCTTC
CDR3 protein: CASSSSGYEQFF

D gene: TRBD2
J gene: TRBJ2-5
CDR3 length: 15
V gene: TRBV7-2
clone size: NA
CDR3 DNA: TGTGCCAGCAGCTTAGAGGCTAGCGGGAGTATAAGCCAGTACTTC
CDR3 protein: CASSLEASGSISQYF

D gene: NA
J gene: TRBJ2-2
CDR3 length: 15
V gene: TRBV5-5
clone size: few
CDR3 DNA: TGTGCCAGCAGCTTTCTGAGACTAGGGCCCGGGGAGCTGTTTTTT
CDR3 protein: CASSFLRLGPGELFF